This passage covers 28 T cell receptor beta chains from one sample sequenced in a study of OX40 agonist ivuxolimab in advanced cancers. Receptors were amplified or captured by the immunoSEQ multiplex PCR assay. As stored in TCRdb, this immuneACCESS dataset retains in-frame rearrangements with V and J assigned. A fraction of the clones does not appear; measured against another copy, unresolved V genes explain less than half of the discrepancy, and the remainder lacks a known reason. The sample table records about 34,000 clones; around 90% of these occur just once. The ten biggest clones cover around 3.9% of the sample. The specimen comprised CD4+ or CD8+ T cells sorted from blood, sampled in a trial of the OX40 agonist ivuxolimab. These receptors originate from an adult with an advanced solid tumor such as melanoma, head and neck, liver or kidney cancer.

This chain joins TRBV6-6 and TRBJ2-5; 8 bases line up with TRBD1. Germline V gene sequence: CDR1 MNHNY, CDR2 SVGAGI (reference sequence). The junction had 7 bases not matched to a gene; V was cut back by 8 bases and J by 5 bases. The CDR3 covers 13 residues. The CDR3, as DNA: TGTGCCAGCTCAGACAGGGGACGGGAGACCCAGTACTTC. Translation gives CASSDRGRETQYF.

The chain links TRBV30 to TRBJ1-6, with TRBD1 identical over 7 bases. Losses at the gene ends were 1 base for V and 4 bases for J; bases not matched to a gene: 1. CDR1 GTSNPN and CDR2 SVGIG come from the germline V gene (reference sequence). The CDR3 runs to 14 residues. The CDR3 DNA follows: TGTGCCTGGAGTGCGGGACAGTATAATTCACCCCTCCACTTT. Protein sequence: CAWSAGQYNSPLHF.

The chain couples TRBV6-1 to TRBJ2-7; no clear D. The V end lost 7 bases, the J end lost 3 bases, and 13 bases lay between the germline ends. This CDR3 has 13 residues. Germline CDR1 and CDR2: MNHNS and SASEGT. CDR3 sequence reads: CASKEMGGYEQYF. CDR3 bases: TGTGCCAGCAAAGAGATGGGCGGCTACGAGCAGTACTTC.

The chain couples TRBV5-1 to TRBJ2-5; the match to TRBD2 covers 8 bases. CDR1 SGHRS and CDR2 YFSETQ come from the germline V gene. Germline trimming cut 3 bases from V and 2 bases from J; bases unmatched to any gene: 12. The CDR3 sequence is 17 residues long. CDR3 coding DNA: TGCGCCAGCAGCTCCGGATCTACCGGGACTAGACAAGAGACCCAGTACTTC. Its translation is CASSSGSTGTRQETQYF.

The gene calls are TRBV10-2 and TRBJ2-2, with 9 nucleotides matching TRBD1. This CDR3 has 14 amino acids. The germline gives CDR1 WSHSY, CDR2 SAAADI. V trimming: 8 bases; J trimming: 4 bases; junction bases outside the gene matches: 5. The CDR3: CASERDRVTGELFF. The CDR3 DNA follows: TGCGCCAGCGAACGGGACAGGGTCACCGGGGAGCTGTTTTTT.

The chain couples TRBV28 to TRBJ2-2; TRBD2 matches at 8 bases. V lost 8 bases to trimming and J lost 6 bases; unmatched junction nucleotides: 8. This CDR3 region has 14 residues. Germline V gene sequence: CDR1 MDHEN, CDR2 SYDVKM. The CDR3 DNA reads as TGTGCCAGCTGGAGCGGGAGTGGAGCCGGGGAGCTGTTTTTT. Translated: CASWSGSGAGELFF.

This clone was counted a single time. CDR3 protein: CATYNHGGSGANVLTF. CDR3 DNA sequence: TGTGCCACCTATAACCACGGGGGCTCTGGGGCCAACGTCCTGACTTTC. This chain uses TRBV28 with TRBJ2-6, with D tentatively TRBD2 (6 bases). CDR3 length equals 16 residues. The germline V gene has CDR1 MDHEN and CDR2 SYDVKM. Trimming left V 10 bases short and J 0 bases short, with 16 bases between. Supplemented by reference TRBV28 and TRBJ2-6, the full variable domain reads DVKVTQSSRYLVKRTGEKVFLECVQDMDHENMFWYRQDPGLGLRLIYFSYDVKMKEKGDIPEGYSVSREKKERFSLILESASTNQTSMYLCATYNHGGSGANVLTFGAGSRLTVL.

The rearrangement uses TRBV7-2 and TRBJ2-3; tentatively, D is TRBD2 (7 bases). Trimming pared 1 base from V and 7 bases from J, leaving 18 bases between. The CDR3 extends over 16 amino acids. Germline-derived CDR1 and CDR2 are SGHTA and FQGNSA. The CDR3 nucleotides are TGTGCCAGCAGCTTAGTCGGGGTGGGGGGGCCAAATACGCAGTATTTT. Translating gives CASSLVGVGGPNTQYF.

The chain uses TRBV19 and TRBJ1-5, with a weak D call TRBD1 (6 bases). V was shortened by 6 bases and J by 3 bases, with 9 bases between the two germline ends. The CDR3 contains 13 residues. Germline V gene data show CDR1 as LNHDA and CDR2 as SQIVND (reference sequence). The CDR3 nucleotides read TGTGCCAGTAGACAGGGACCCAATCAGCCCCAGCATTTT. This gives the protein CASRQGPNQPQHF.

The chain recombines TRBV18 with TRBJ1-1, with D possibly being TRBD1 (6 bases). The CDR3 is 16 residues long. V lost 4 bases and J 8 bases, leaving 23 bases between the germline ends. In germline, CDR1 is KGHSH, CDR2 LQKENI. CDR3 in amino acids: CASSQNADSGHGEAFF. CDR3 nucleotide sequence: TGTGCCAGCTCACAAAATGCGGACAGTGGGCACGGGGAAGCTTTCTTT.

This clone was recorded only once. The CDR3 sequence is CAWSAAGVTGELFF. The CDR3 coding sequence is TGTGCCTGGAGTGCCGCGGGGGTAACCGGGGAGCTGTTTTTT. V usage is TRBV30 and J usage is TRBJ2-2; the match to TRBD2 covers 7 bases. Germline V gene sequence: CDR1 GTSNPN, CDR2 SVGIG (reference sequence). The CDR3 is 14 amino acids. Trimming took 1 base from V and 5 from J; bases not matched to a gene: 4.

J is TRBJ2-7 and V is TRBV19; D might be TRBD2 (5 bases). Trimming left V 1 base short and J 3 bases short, with 13 bases between. The CDR3 runs 15 residues. CDR1 is LNHDA, CDR2 SQIVND, per germline (reference sequence). The DNA of the CDR3 is TGTGCCAGTAGTATAGTTGGGTCGAGGGACTACGAGCAGTACTTC. Residues: CASSIVGSRDYEQYF.

This clone was found once. The chain carries TRBV19 and TRBJ2-7, with TRBD1 identical over 8 bases. J was trimmed by 5 bases and V by 7 bases; bases with no gene match: 13. This CDR3 region has 15 residues. The germline V gene has CDR1 LNHDA and CDR2 SQIVND (reference sequence). CDR3: CASNTGQGSPHEQYF. CDR3 DNA sequence: TGTGCCAGTAATACCGGACAGGGATCCCCCCACGAGCAGTACTTC.

The V gene is TRBV30, the J gene TRBJ2-6; 7 bases fit TRBD1. CDR1 and CDR2 from the germline V gene are GTSNPN and SVGIG (reference sequence). V shed 4 bases and J 4 bases; nucleotides not matched to a gene: 13. The CDR3 is 17 amino acids. This CDR3 reads CAWTKGQASRGANVLTF. CDR3 coding DNA: TGTGCCTGGACCAAAGGACAGGCCTCGAGAGGGGCCAACGTCCTGACTTTC.

The gene calls are TRBV11-3 and TRBJ1-3; 9 nucleotides agree with TRBD1. Trimming at V came to 4 bases and at J to 2 bases, leaving 3 bases not matched to a gene. Germline V gene data show CDR1 as SGHNT and CDR2 as YENEEA. The CDR3 has 15 amino acids. DNA for the CDR3: TGTGCCAGCAGCTCGGACAGGGGTCCTGGAAACACCATATATTTT. Amino acids: CASSSDRGPGNTIYF. Looking up the rest from reference TRBV11-3 and TRBJ1-3 gives the full variable domain: EAGVVQSPRYKIIEKKQPVAFWCNPISGHNTLYWYLQNLGQGPELLIRYENEEAVDDSQLPKDRFSAERLKGVDSTLKIQPAELGDSAVYLCASSSDRGPGNTIYFGEGSWLTVV.

The CDR3 sequence: CASSQELPYTDTQYF. The CDR3 DNA is TGCGCCAGCAGCCAAGAGTTGCCCTATACAGATACGCAGTATTTT. The chain combines TRBV4-3 with TRBJ2-3; no clear D. V was pared by 0 bases and J by 3 bases, with 10 bases between. The CDR3 totals 15 residues. Germline CDR1 and CDR2: LGHNA and YSLEER.

CDR3 DNA sequence: TGTGCCAGCAGGACAGTGAACACTGAAGCTTTCTTT. Residues: CASRTVNTEAFF. The chain is built from TRBV19 and TRBJ1-1, with D possibly TRBD1 on 6 matching bases. Trimming shortened V by 9 bases and J by 0 bases, and 8 bases separated the two germline ends. CDR3 length: 12 amino acids. Germline lookup yields CDR1 LNHDA and CDR2 SQIVND (reference sequence).

The CDR3 sequence is CAWSGLAGGSGNEQFF. CDR3 nucleotide sequence: TGTGCCTGGAGTGGACTAGCGGGAGGGAGCGGAAATGAGCAGTTCTTC. The chain has TRBV30 and TRBJ2-1; TRBD2 matches 14 bases. CDR3 length: 16 amino acids. V shed 1 base, J shed 7 bases, and the junction held 6 bases outside the gene matches. Germline-derived CDR1 and CDR2 are GTSNPN and SVGIG (reference sequence).

V gene TRBV15 combines with J gene TRBJ2-5; D is perhaps TRBD2 (7 bases). The germline CDR1 and CDR2 sequences are LNHNV and YYDKDF (reference sequence). Trimming took 3 bases from V and 1 from J, leaving 15 bases between them. The CDR3 length is 16 residues. CDR3 amino acids: CATSRAWGGAQETQYF. The CDR3 coding sequence is TGTGCCACCAGCAGGGCTTGGGGGGGGGCCCAAGAGACCCAGTACTTC.

The genes are TRBV28 and TRBJ2-7, with D possibly matching TRBD1 (5 bases). The germline CDR1 and CDR2 sequences are MDHEN and SYDVKM. The CDR3 is 14 residues long. The V and J ends lost 3 bases and 2 bases respectively, with 11 bases between them. The DNA of the CDR3 is TGTGCCAGCAGTTTGGCAGGGCCTCCCTACGAGCAGTACTTC. Amino acids: CASSLAGPPYEQYF.

J is TRBJ1-1 and V is TRBV9, with D hard to call. This CDR3 is 13 amino acids long. Germline assignment: CDR1 SGDLS and CDR2 YYNGEE. Trimming cost V 4 bases and J 0 bases, with 7 bases left between them. As DNA, the CDR3 is TGTGCCAGCAGCCAAAACCTGAACACTGAAGCTTTCTTT. Its protein is CASSQNLNTEAFF.

This clone has only one observation. J is TRBJ2-1 and V is TRBV19; D is perhaps TRBD2 (6 bases). The CDR3 has 16 residues. The V gene lost 4 bases and the J gene lost 2 bases, with 15 bases spanning the gap. CDR1 is LNHDA and CDR2 is SQIVND in the germline V gene (reference sequence). CDR3 sequence: CASSTTGTRAYNEQFF. The CDR3 nucleotides read TGTGCCAGTAGTACAACCGGGACTCGAGCCTACAATGAGCAGTTCTTC.

The genes are TRBV29-1 and TRBJ1-2; D gene ambiguous. V was clipped by 6 bases and J by 6 bases, with 17 bases between them. The CDR3 runs to 13 residues. Per the germline V gene, CDR1 is SQVTM and CDR2 is ANQGSEA. The CDR3 spells CSVEERVGDGYTF. In nucleotides, the CDR3 is TGCAGCGTGGAGGAGAGGGTGGGAGATGGCTACACCTTC.

The chain is built from TRBV7-3 and TRBJ2-5; unclear D gene. The CDR3 is 13 residues long. Germline CDR1 and CDR2: SGHTA and FQGTGA. Trimming left V 1 base short and J 5 bases short, with 8 bases between. CDR3 sequence reads: CASSLNPRETQYF. The CDR3 DNA follows: TGTGCCAGCAGCTTAAATCCCCGGGAGACCCAGTACTTC.

J is TRBJ2-7 and V is TRBV5-6; D may be TRBD1 or TRBD2 (6 bases each). The CDR3 sequence is 16 residues long. Between the trimmed V and J ends, which lost 1 base and 3 bases, there was a span of 17 bases. Germline V lookup: CDR1 SGHDT, CDR2 YYEEEE. CDR3 in DNA: TGTGCCAGCAGCTTGAGGGGGGTAGGGCTGTACTACGAGCAGTACTTC. This codes for CASSLRGVGLYYEQYF.

The chain has TRBV4-3 and TRBJ1-1; no clear D gene. Germline CDR1 LGHNA, CDR2 YSLEER. V lost 0 bases to trimming and J lost 4 bases, with 12 bases between them. This CDR3 has 15 amino acids. CDR3 amino acids: CASSQDRAGSTEAFF. The CDR3 coding sequence is TGCGCCAGCAGCCAAGATAGGGCAGGATCCACTGAAGCTTTCTTT.

The chain joins TRBV7-9 to TRBJ1-1; the D gene is possibly TRBD1 (5 bases). V shed 4 bases and J shed 3 bases, with 21 bases lying between them. Germline lookup yields CDR1 SEHNR and CDR2 FQNEAQ (reference sequence). This CDR3 is built from 17 residues. The CDR3 nucleotides read TGTGCCAGCAGCTCCCCCCCGGGCAGGGATGGGGACACTGAAGCTTTCTTT. As protein: CASSSPPGRDGDTEAFF.

This clone appeared once. The rearrangement joins TRBV18 to TRBJ2-5; D is undetermined. The DNA end is more similar to TRBJ2-7, so the J call may be wrong. The CDR3 length is 14 residues. Germline CDR1 and CDR2: KGHSH and LQKENI. CDR3 protein: CASSPASASYEQYF. CDR3 in DNA: TGTGCCAGCTCACCAGCCTCAGCCTCCTACGAGCAGTACTTC.